This T cell receptor (beta chain) was sequenced in a study of T cell responses to AZD1222 COVID-19 vaccine. The CDR3 loop spans 16 amino acids. Germline loops: CDR1 MDHEN, CDR2 SYDVKM. The V end lost 3 bases, the J end lost 0 bases, and 14 bases lay between the germline ends. Some clones are missing from TCRdb's copy, which holds only in-frame ones; the method was immunoSEQ multiplex PCR. The table has roughly 150,000 clones, approximately 90% seen once; the top ten hold 1% to 1.5%. This sequence was found in an adult who received the AZD1222 COVID-19 vaccine. The starting material was peripheral blood, obtained 28 days after the second AZD1222 dose. J is TRBJ1-1 and V is TRBV28, with D possibly TRBD1 on 5 matching bases. The CDR3 region has the DNA TGTGCCAGCAGTTTGACAGACCTTGTTATGAACACTGAAGCTTTCTTT. The encoded protein is CASSLTDLVMNTEAFF.